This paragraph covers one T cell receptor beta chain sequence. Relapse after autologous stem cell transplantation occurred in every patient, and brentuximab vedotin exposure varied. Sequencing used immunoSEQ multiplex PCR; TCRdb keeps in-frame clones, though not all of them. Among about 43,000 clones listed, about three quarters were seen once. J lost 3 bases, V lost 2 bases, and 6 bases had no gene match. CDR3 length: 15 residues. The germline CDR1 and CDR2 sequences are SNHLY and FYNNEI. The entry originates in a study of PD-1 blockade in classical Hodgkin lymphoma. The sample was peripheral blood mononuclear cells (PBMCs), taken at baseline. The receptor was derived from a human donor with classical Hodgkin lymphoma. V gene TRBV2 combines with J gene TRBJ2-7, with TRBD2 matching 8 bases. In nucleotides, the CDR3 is TGTGCCAGCAGTGAATCAGGGACTAGTGTCTACGAGCAGTACTTC. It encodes CASSESGTSVYEQYF. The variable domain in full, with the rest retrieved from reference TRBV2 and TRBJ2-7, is EPEVTQTPSHQVTQMGQEVILRCVPISNHLYFYWYRQILGQKVEFLVSFYNNEISEKSEIFDDQFSVERPDGSNFTLKIRSTKLEDSAMYFCASSESGTSVYEQYFGPGTRLTVT.